The sequence of this T cell receptor beta chain was determined in a study of CD8+ T cells in alopecia areata. In each case, RNA was isolated and then reverse transcribed into cDNA as the sequencing template. Generated by immunoSEQ multiplex PCR, the TCRdb table keeps only in-frame clones and is missing some. The table shows about 220,000 clones, with about 57% occurring only once. This clone was seen more than once but under ten times. Germline V CDR1 and CDR2: SQVTM, ANQGSEA. V lost 7 bases to trimming and J lost 6 bases, with 13 bases between them. The CDR3 contains 11 residues. Stated treatment: oral pan-JAK inhibitor, 5-10 mg twice daily.

The chain carries TRBV29-1 and TRBJ2-7; D may correspond to TRBD1 or TRBD2 (5 bases each). Sequenced material: CD4+ T cells sorted from blood, taken at week 4, from a patient treated with tofacitinib. The clonotype originates from a human donor with alopecia areata. The CDR3 DNA follows: TGCAGCGCAGGGCGGACTGGCGAGCAGTACTTC. Encoded protein: CSAGRTGEQYF.